A single sample is the source of the 7 T cell receptor beta chains below, sequenced in a study of OX40 agonist ivuxolimab in advanced cancers. Sequencing used immunoSEQ multiplex PCR; TCRdb keeps in-frame clones, though not all of them. Counted here are roughly 73,000 clones, approximately 88% occurring once; the ten biggest clones make up approximately 2.1%. The material sequenced was CD4+ or CD8+ T cells sorted from blood, taken in a trial of the OX40 agonist ivuxolimab. The source is an adult with an advanced solid tumor such as melanoma, head and neck, liver or kidney cancer.

This clone showed up just a few times. The CDR3 DNA sequence: TGTGCCAGCAGCGTAGCGGGGCGGAACACTGAAGCTTTCTTT. Translation gives CASSVAGRNTEAFF. The genes are TRBV9 and TRBJ1-1; the D gene is possibly TRBD1 (5 bases). Trimming took off 0 bases at V and 1 base at J, with 7 bases between the two ends. The CDR3 runs 14 residues. From germline, CDR1 is SGDLS and CDR2 YYNGEE.

The rearrangement joins TRBV27 to TRBJ1-5; tentatively, D is TRBD1 (5 bases). Germline V CDR1 and CDR2: MNHEY, SMNVEV (reference sequence). Trimming removed 3 bases from V and 9 bases from J, with 12 bases in between. The length of the CDR3 is 13 residues. The CDR3 loop is CASSLSGFGPQHF. CDR3 nucleotide sequence: TGTGCCAGCAGTTTGTCAGGGTTTGGGCCCCAGCATTTT.

The chain employs TRBV5-1 and TRBJ2-2; TRBD1 is a possible D gene (6 bases). CDR1 SGHRS and CDR2 YFSETQ come from the germline V gene. Trimming cost V 4 bases and J 1 base, with 11 bases left between them. The CDR3 has 15 residues. The CDR3 here is CASSRKQGNTGELFF. The CDR3 region has the DNA TGCGCCAGCAGCCGAAAACAGGGGAACACCGGGGAGCTGTTTTTT.

This chain connects TRBV10-2 to TRBJ1-2, with D unresolved. Per germline, CDR1 WSHSY and CDR2 SAAADI. This CDR3 comprises 17 residues. V lost 3 bases and J 5 bases, leaving 22 bases between the germline ends. CDR3 protein: CASSDPPPVGRSYGYTF. In nucleotides, the CDR3 is TGCGCCAGCAGTGACCCACCCCCGGTCGGAAGATCTTATGGCTACACCTTC.

The chain links TRBV6-6 to TRBJ1-5; D is perhaps TRBD1 (6 bases). V was clipped by 6 bases and J by 6 bases, with 18 bases between them. Germline V lookup: CDR1 MNHNY, CDR2 SVGAGI (reference sequence). This CDR3 contains 15 residues. Here the CDR3 DNA reads TGTGCCAGCAGAAGAATCACAGGGCCCAGTCAGCCCCAGCATTTT. Translation gives CASRRITGPSQPQHF.

The V gene is TRBV11-3, the J gene TRBJ2-7; unclear D gene. Trimming took off 1 base at V and 6 bases at J, with 10 bases between the two ends. This CDR3 spans 13 amino acids. Germline V gene data show CDR1 as SGHNT and CDR2 as YENEEA. Written as DNA, the CDR3 is TGTGCCAGCAGCTTAGTTAGCTTCGGCGAGCAGTACTTC. It specifies CASSLVSFGEQYF.

CDR3: CASSPGTSGGGKETQYF. The CDR3, as DNA: TGTGCCAGCAGCCCCGGGACTAGCGGGGGGGGAAAAGAGACCCAGTACTTC. The chain carries TRBV11-1 and TRBJ2-5; the match to TRBD2 covers 16 bases. The CDR3 has 17 amino acids. The junction had 6 bases not matched to a gene; V was cut back by 5 bases and J by 3 bases. Germline V lookup: CDR1 SGHAT, CDR2 FQDESV (reference sequence).